The 5 T cell receptor beta chains given below trace back to one sample, sequenced in a study of T cells in Graves' hyperthyroidism and ophthalmopathy (dated by TCRdb to between 2018 and 2021). Preparation of the library involved multiplex PCR. The sequencer listed for this sample is Illumina HiSeq 2000. Amplification of TCR beta CDR3 regions was carried out from RNA transcripts. A first-round RT-PCR of the TCR CDR3 used the HTBI primer set with the Qiagen OneStep RT-PCR kit. Clones were called with MiXCR by TCRdb after fastp trimmed the public reads at Q25, and only in-frame beta chains were retained. Entries that share a CDR3 protein sequence are merged under the most common genes and DNA. This sample lists 700,000 or so distinct CDR3 sequences; 16% were detected once. The ten largest clonotypes hold about 8.4% of the sample. The sequencing input was blood. The origin of the receptors is a man younger than 30 with Graves' hyperthyroidism.

Many counts were recorded for this clonotype. V usage is TRBV6-1 and J usage is TRBJ2-3, with 7 bases lining up with TRBD2. CDR1 MNHNS and CDR2 SASEGT come from the germline V gene. The CDR3 length is 17 residues. The V gene end was trimmed by 1 base and the J gene end by 2 bases; junction bases not matched to a gene: 9. The CDR3 nucleotides are TGTGCCAGCAGTGAAGAGGAGGGCGGGAGACCCACAGATACGCAGTATTTT. Translated, it gives CASSEEEGGRPTDTQYF.

The sample holds many counts of this clonotype. The V gene is TRBV6-1, the J gene TRBJ2-5; tentatively, D is TRBD2 (6 bases). The V end was cut by 8 bases, the J end by 5 bases, with 15 bases between. Looked up from germline, CDR1 is MNHNS and CDR2 is SASEGT. CDR3 length equals 13 residues. CDR3 protein: CASLGGAGETQYF. CDR3 nucleotide sequence: TGTGCCAGCTTAGGCGGGGCGGGGGAGACCCAGTACTTC.

The sample holds a few counts of this clonotype. A read error may explain this, as a much larger clone is one base away. J is TRBJ1-5 and V is TRBV12-3 or TRBV12-4; D ambiguous. The CDR3 runs 15 residues. Trimming pared 1 base from V and 6 bases from J, leaving 13 bases between. The CDR3 DNA reads TGTGCCAGCAGTTTAGACACTGGACGCAGTCAGCCCCAGCATTTT. This codes for CASSLDTGRSQPQHF.

The J gene is TRBJ1-4, the V gene TRBV5-5; 11 bases agree with TRBD1. The junction had 15 bases not matched to a gene; V was cut back by 4 bases and J by 4 bases. The CDR3 extends over 19 amino acids. Germline lookup yields CDR1 SGHKS and CDR2 YYEKEE (reference sequence). The CDR3 DNA is TGTGCCAGCAGCCCAACCCGGGACAGGGGGAGGTTGAGTAATGAAAAACTGTTTTTT. Amino acids: CASSPTRDRGRLSNEKLFF.

Only one count was recorded for this clonotype. This chain links TRBV19 with TRBJ2-3, with D perhaps TRBD1 (6 bases). The CDR3 sequence is 15 residues long. V was clipped by 4 bases and J by 2 bases, with 13 bases between them. Per the germline V gene, CDR1 is LNHDA and CDR2 is SQIVND (reference sequence). The CDR3 DNA sequence: TGTGCCAGTAGTAGTACAGGGATCTCCACAGATACGCAGTATTTT. Its protein is CASSSTGISTDTQYF.